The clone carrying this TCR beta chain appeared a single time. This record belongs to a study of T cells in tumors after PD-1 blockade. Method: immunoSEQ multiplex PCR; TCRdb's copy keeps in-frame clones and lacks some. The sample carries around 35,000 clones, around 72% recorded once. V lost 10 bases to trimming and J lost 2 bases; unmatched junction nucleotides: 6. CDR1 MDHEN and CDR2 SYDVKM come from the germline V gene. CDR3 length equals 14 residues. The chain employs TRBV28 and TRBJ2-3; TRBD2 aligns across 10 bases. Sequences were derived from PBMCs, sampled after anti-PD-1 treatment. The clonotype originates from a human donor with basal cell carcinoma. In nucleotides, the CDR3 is TGTGCCACAACGACTAGCGGGTTCACAGATACGCAGTATTTT. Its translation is CATTTSGFTDTQYF. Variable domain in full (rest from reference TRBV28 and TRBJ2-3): DVKVTQSSRYLVKRTGEKVFLECVQDMDHENMFWYRQDPGLGLRLIYFSYDVKMKEKGDIPEGYSVSREKKERFSLILESASTNQTSMYLCATTTSGFTDTQYFGPGTRLTVL.